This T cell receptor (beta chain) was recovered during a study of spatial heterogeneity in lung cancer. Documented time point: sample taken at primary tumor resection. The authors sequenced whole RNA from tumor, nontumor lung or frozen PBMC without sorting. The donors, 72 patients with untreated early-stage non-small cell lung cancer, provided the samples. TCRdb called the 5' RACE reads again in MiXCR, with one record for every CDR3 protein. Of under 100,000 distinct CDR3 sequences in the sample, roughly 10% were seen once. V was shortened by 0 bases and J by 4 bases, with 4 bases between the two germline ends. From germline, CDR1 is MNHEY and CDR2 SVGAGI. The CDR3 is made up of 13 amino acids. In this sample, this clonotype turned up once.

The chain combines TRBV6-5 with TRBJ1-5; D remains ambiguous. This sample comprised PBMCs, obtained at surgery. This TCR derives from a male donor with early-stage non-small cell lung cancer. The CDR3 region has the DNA TGTGCCAGCAGTTACTCCCCGAATCAGCCCCAGCATTTT. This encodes CASSYSPNQPQHF.